What follows are 2 T cell receptor beta chains derived from one specimen sequenced in a study of regulatory T cells in long-lasting Graves disease. The TCR beta library used iRepertoire HTBI primers with Arm-PCR amplification of CDR3. TCRdb re-derived calls from the multiplex PCR reads in MiXCR, one entry per CDR3 protein. The data hold about 470,000 distinct CDR3 sequences, with 15% to 20% observed a single time. Indicated time point: newly diagnosed GD, antithyroid drugs for less than 3 months. PBMC RNA was the source of the TCR library. The same data also contributed to another study, on T cells in Graves' hyperthyroidism and ophthalmopathy.

Sequences were derived from peripheral blood mononuclear cells (PBMCs), sampled at new diagnosis, from a patient treated with antithyroid drugs. These receptors were taken from a man aged 40-55 years with Graves disease.

This clonotype was seen at least ten times. The chain recombines TRBV3-1 with TRBJ1-1; D remains unclear. Germline lookup yields CDR1 LGHDT and CDR2 YNNKEL (reference sequence). V gave up 4 bases and J gave up 1 base, with 10 bases separating them. The CDR3 contains 14 residues. CDR3 residues: CASSPAEANTEAFF. For the CDR3, the DNA is TGTGCCAGCAGCCCCGCAGAGGCGAACACTGAAGCTTTCTTT.

The genes are TRBV27 and TRBJ1-2, with 10 nucleotides matching TRBD1. Per germline, CDR1 MNHEY and CDR2 SMNVEV (reference sequence). The CDR3 totals 16 residues. J lost 3 bases, V lost 4 bases, and 8 bases had no gene match. CDR3 amino acids: CASSSYDRGLYYGYTF. For the CDR3, the DNA is TGTGCCAGCAGTTCCTACGACAGGGGGCTGTACTATGGCTACACCTTC.